The 8 T cell receptor beta chains listed next were all sequenced from one sample in a study of cytomegalovirus exposure and HLA in healthy donors. This PCR relied on a set of 60 Vbeta primers and 13 Jbeta primers. The method was immunoSEQ multiplex PCR; TCRdb's version includes in-frame clones alone and lacks a portion of them. The repertoire has over 100,000 clones, roughly 68% of them found once; the top ten carry roughly 0.87%. Sequenced material: PBMCs. The receptors here all came from a woman aged 25 to 45 in good health and CMV-seronegative.

J is TRBJ1-1 and V is TRBV19, with unresolved D. This CDR3 spans 16 amino acids. CDR1 LNHDA and CDR2 SQIVND come from the germline V gene (reference sequence). V shed 5 bases and J shed 4 bases, with 20 bases lying between them. The CDR3 DNA reads as TGTGCCAGTAGTTTTGGAGGGAGACGGCGAGTCACTGAAGCTTTCTTT. As protein: CASSFGGRRRVTEAFF.

To note about this clone: An end of the junction does not agree with germline; a read error may underlie this. This chain joins TRBV6-5 and TRBJ1-2; 9 bases align to TRBD1. CDR1 is MNHEY, CDR2 SVGAGI, per germline. The CDR3 is 14 residues long. CDR3 amino acids: CASSYAGTGFQRAF. In DNA form, the CDR3 reads TGTGCCAGCAGTTATGCGGGGACAGGGTTTCAGAGGGCCTTC.

The V gene is TRBV20-1, the J gene TRBJ2-1; 9 nucleotides line up with TRBD2. V lost 8 bases to trimming and J lost 9 bases; unmatched junction nucleotides: 5. CDR3 length: 11 amino acids. The germline CDR1 and CDR2 sequences are DFQATT and SNEGSKA (reference sequence). In DNA, the CDR3 is TGCAGTTCTGGGACTAGCAGTGAGCAGTTCTTC. Its protein is CSSGTSSEQFF.

The CDR3 region has the DNA TGTGCCAGCAGTGACGAAGCGGGAGTCCAGGGCACAGATACGCAGTATTTT. Residues: CASSDEAGVQGTDTQYF. The chain links TRBV6-4 to TRBJ2-3; 8 bases fit TRBD2. This CDR3 contains 17 residues. The junction had 8 bases not matched to a gene; V was cut back by 2 bases and J by 1 base. Germline V gene sequence: CDR1 MRHNA, CDR2 SNTAGT.

This chain joins TRBV30 and TRBJ2-5; D uncertain. CDR3 length: 13 amino acids. V lost 0 bases to trimming and J lost 7 bases, with 12 bases between them. Per the germline V gene, CDR1 is GTSNPN and CDR2 is SVGIG (reference sequence). CDR3 protein: CAWSVQVTRTQYF. For the CDR3, the DNA is TGTGCCTGGAGTGTACAAGTTACAAGGACCCAGTACTTC.

The rearrangement uses TRBV2 and TRBJ2-5; 8 nucleotides agree with TRBD1. The CDR3 totals 13 residues. V dropped 6 bases and J dropped 3; count of bases not matched to a gene: 3. CDR1 and CDR2 (germline): SNHLY, FYNNEI. CDR3 amino acids: CASRGQAEETQYF. The DNA of the CDR3 is TGTGCCAGCAGGGGACAGGCAGAAGAGACCCAGTACTTC.

The chain carries TRBV6-4 and TRBJ2-3; 8 nucleotides line up with TRBD1. The CDR3 runs 14 residues. J gave up 5 bases and V 5 bases, and 6 bases lay outside the gene matches. The V gene's germline CDR1 is MRHNA and CDR2 SNTAGT. The CDR3 sequence is CASSIQGAGDTQYF. The CDR3 coding sequence is TGTGCCAGCAGTATTCAGGGGGCGGGAGATACGCAGTATTTT.

The chain couples TRBV27 to TRBJ2-3, with 11 bases fitting TRBD2. CDR1 is MNHEY and CDR2 is SMNVEV in the germline V gene (reference sequence). The CDR3 has 17 residues. Trimming took 5 bases from V and 5 from J; bases not matched to a gene: 12. Written as DNA, the CDR3 is TGTGCCAGCAGTCGACCCCTAGCGGGAGGTTCAAGAGATACGCAGTATTTT. Translated: CASSRPLAGGSRDTQYF.